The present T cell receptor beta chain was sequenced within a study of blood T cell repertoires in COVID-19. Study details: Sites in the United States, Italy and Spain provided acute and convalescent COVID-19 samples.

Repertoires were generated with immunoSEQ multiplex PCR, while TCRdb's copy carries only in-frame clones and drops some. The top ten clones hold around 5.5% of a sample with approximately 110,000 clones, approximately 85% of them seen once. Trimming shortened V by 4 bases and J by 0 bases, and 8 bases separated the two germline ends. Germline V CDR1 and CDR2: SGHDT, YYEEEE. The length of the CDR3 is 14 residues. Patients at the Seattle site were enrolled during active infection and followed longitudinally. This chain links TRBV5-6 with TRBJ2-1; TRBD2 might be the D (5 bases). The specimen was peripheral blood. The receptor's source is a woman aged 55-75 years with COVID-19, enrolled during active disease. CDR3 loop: CASSRDYSYNEQFF. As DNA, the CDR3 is TGTGCCAGCAGCCGTGACTACTCCTACAATGAGCAGTTCTTC.